The present TCR beta chain was sequenced within a study of response to subunit inactivated influenza vaccine. Each CDR3 protein gets one entry after TCRdb re-called the RT-PCR reads with MiXCR. The sample contains 600,000 to 850,000 distinct CDR3 sequences, roughly 15% of which appear only once. This clonotype was counted many times. CDR3 length equals 11 residues. Trimming stripped 7 bases from V and 3 bases from J, with 10 bases between. Germline loops: CDR1 SQVTM, CDR2 ANQGSEA. This chain connects TRBV29-1 to TRBJ2-7; D is unclear. This material consisted of PBMCs from blood, taken around 14 days before vaccination. The receptor comes from a man aged 50 to 59 who received an inactivated influenza vaccine. DNA of the CDR3: TGCAGCGGTGAGATGAACTACGAGCAGTACTTC. This translates into CSGEMNYEQYF.